Listed below are T cell receptor beta chains from one sample, sequenced in a study of blood T cell repertoires in COVID-19. The assay was immunoSEQ multiplex PCR, and TCRdb's table has in-frame clones only and misses some. Here the sample spans tens of thousands of clones, about four fifths being singletons. Sequencing was done on a sample of peripheral blood. The receptors come from a woman in her sixties or seventies with acute or convalescent COVID-19. Each CDR3 is given with its conserved first and last residue. The D gene is left open where the match is weak. Clone sizes are given selectively: once, few, many, or a class where the clone is expanded.

clone size | J gene | V gene | D gene | CDR3 protein | CDR3 DNA
- | TRBJ1-2 | TRBV5-6 | TRBD1 | CASSLGQGDYGYTF | TGTGCCAGCAGCTTGGGACAGGGGGACTATGGCTACACCTTC
- | TRBJ1-1 | TRBV24-1 | - | CATSGQGTSWGAFF | TGTGCCACCAGTGGCCAAGGGACTTCATGGGGAGCTTTCTTT
- | TRBJ1-4 | TRBV7-9 | - | CASSLRGSQVATNEKLFF | TGTGCCAGCAGCTTAAGAGGTTCACAAGTTGCAACTAATGAAAAACTGTTTTTT
- | TRBJ1-2 | TRBV12-5 | - | CASGSREAYGYTF | TGTGCTAGTGGTTCCCGGGAGGCCTATGGCTACACCTTC
- | TRBJ1-6 | TRBV5-1 | TRBD1 | CASSLQGNNSPLHF | TGCGCCAGCAGCTTACAGGGGAATAATTCACCCCTCCACTTT
- | TRBJ2-5 | TRBV2 | - | CASREGAGETQYF | TGTGCCAGCAGGGAGGGGGCTGGAGAGACCCAGTACTTC
- | TRBJ2-7 | TRBV11-2 | - | CASSSLRGSSYEQYF | TGTGCCAGCAGCTCCCTAAGGGGGAGCTCCTACGAGCAGTACTTC
- | TRBJ2-4 | TRBV18 | TRBD1 | CASSPTGTDIQYF | TGTGCCAGCTCACCGACAGGGACGGACATTCAGTACTTC
- | TRBJ2-7 | TRBV30 | TRBD1 | CAWSRDSSYEQYF | TGTGCCTGGAGCCGGGACAGTTCCTACGAGCAGTACTTC
- | TRBJ1-2 | TRBV11-2 | - | CASSWREGEYGYTF | TGTGCCAGCAGCTGGCGGGAGGGGGAGTATGGCTACACCTTC
- | TRBJ1-6 | TRBV4-2 | - | CASSQDQDSPLHF | TGTGCCAGCAGCCAAGATCAGGATTCACCCCTCCACTTT
- | TRBJ1-2 | TRBV9 | - | CASSVEGSALDPYTF | TGTGCCAGCAGCGTAGAAGGGAGCGCCCTCGACCCCTACACCTTC
- | TRBJ1-4 | TRBV5-4 | - | CASSRGDGNEKLFF | TGTGCCAGCAGCCGGGGGGACGGGAATGAAAAACTGTTTTTT
- | TRBJ1-6 | TRBV14 | TRBD1 | CASSQDDDRAYNSPLHF | TGTGCCAGCAGCCAAGACGATGACAGGGCGTATAATTCACCCCTCCACTTT
once | TRBJ1-5 | TRBV15 | - | CATSRTSNQPQHF | TGTGCCACCAGCAGAACGAGCAACCAGCCCCAGCATTTT
- | TRBJ1-2 | TRBV4-2 | TRBD1 | CASSQPWTGKGYTF | TGTGCCAGCAGCCAACCTTGGACAGGTAAAGGCTACACCTTC
- | TRBJ2-4 | TRBV13 | TRBD2 | CASSAGLAGVENIQYF | TGTGCCAGCAGCGCCGGACTAGCGGGGGTGGAAAACATTCAGTACTTC
once | TRBJ2-3 | TRBV9 | TRBD1 | CASRATGQGTDTQYF | TGTGCCAGCAGAGCCACGGGACAGGGCACAGATACGCAGTATTTT
- | TRBJ2-3 | TRBV18 | - | CASSPRLVNWGTDTQYF | TGTGCCAGCTCACCACGACTGGTCAATTGGGGCACAGATACGCAGTATTTT
- | TRBJ1-3 | TRBV18 | - | CASSLDRGNTIYF | TGTGCCAGCTCACTGGACAGAGGAAACACCATATATTTT
- | TRBJ2-5 | TRBV6-2/TRBV6-3 | - | CASSPPLATQYF | TGTGCCAGCAGCCCCCCGCTAGCGACCCAGTACTTC
- | TRBJ2-2 | TRBV9 | - | CASSYSGNTGELFF | TGTGCCAGCAGCTACAGCGGGAACACCGGGGAGCTGTTTTTT
- | TRBJ1-2 | TRBV5-6 | - | CASHREYGYTF | TGTGCCAGTCACAGGGAGTATGGCTACACCTTC
- | TRBJ1-1 | TRBV5-6 | - | CASSFGPGQPTEAFF | TGTGCCAGCAGCTTCGGACCCGGACAGCCAACTGAAGCTTTCTTT
- | TRBJ2-6 | TRBV27 | - | CASSLQLSGANVLTF | TGTGCCAGCAGCCTACAGCTCTCTGGGGCCAACGTCCTGACTTTC
- | TRBJ2-6 | TRBV27 | - | CASSNTEAGANVLTF | TGTGCCAGCAGTAACACAGAAGCTGGGGCCAACGTCCTGACTTTC
- | TRBJ1-1 | TRBV5-1 | - | CASSLGLQGWNTEAFF | TGCGCCAGCAGCTTGGGCTTACAGGGATGGAACACTGAAGCTTTCTTT
once | TRBJ1-4 | TRBV5-1 | - | CASSLDGAGAEKLFF | TGCGCCAGCAGCTTGGACGGGGCAGGGGCTGAAAAACTGTTTTTT
- | TRBJ2-1 | TRBV5-1 | - | CASSLVAYNEQFF | TGCGCCAGCAGCTTGGTGGCTTACAATGAGCAGTTCTTC
- | TRBJ2-3 | TRBV5-1 | - | CASSRGRADTQYF | TGCGCCAGCAGTCGGGGTCGGGCAGATACGCAGTATTTT
- | TRBJ2-3 | TRBV6-5 | - | CASSYVPGDTQYF | TGTGCCAGCAGTTACGTCCCGGGGGATACGCAGTATTTT
- | TRBJ1-2 | TRBV19 | - | CASGQGLGYTF | TGTGCCAGTGGGCAGGGTTTAGGCTACACCTTC
few | TRBJ2-7 | TRBV19 | - | CASSMRTASEQYF | TGTGCCAGTAGTATGCGGACAGCTAGCGAGCAGTACTTC
- | TRBJ2-2 | TRBV5-1 | TRBD2 | CASSLVAGGNTGELFF | TGCGCCAGCAGCTTGGTTGCGGGGGGGAACACCGGGGAGCTGTTTTTT
- | TRBJ1-4 | TRBV3-1/TRBV3-2 | - | CASSHHDREKLFF | TGTGCCAGCAGCCATCACGACAGGGAAAAACTGTTTTTT
- | TRBJ1-5 | TRBV7-6 | - | CASSLTGLEPQHF | TGTGCCAGCAGCTTGACAGGATTGGAGCCCCAGCATTTT
- | TRBJ2-7 | TRBV5-4 | - | CASSRETVPYEQYF | TGTGCCAGCAGCCGAGAGACAGTCCCCTACGAGCAGTACTTC
- | TRBJ2-6 | TRBV5-1 | TRBD1 | CASSVGQFSGANVLTF | TGCGCCAGCAGCGTGGGACAGTTCTCTGGGGCCAACGTCCTGACTTTC
- | TRBJ1-4 | TRBV19 | TRBD1 | CASTHLAGTENEKLFF | TGTGCCAGTACCCACTTAGCCGGGACAGAGAATGAAAAACTGTTTTTT
- | TRBJ2-7 | TRBV24-1 | - | CATSDFGEQYF | TGTGCCACCAGTGATTTCGGCGAGCAGTACTTC
- | TRBJ1-6 | TRBV6-5 | - | CASRARAYNSPLHF | TGTGCCAGCAGGGCGAGGGCCTATAATTCACCCCTCCACTTT
- | TRBJ2-3 | TRBV7-3 | - | CASSLNRGLLDTQYF | TGTGCCAGCAGCTTGAACCGGGGGTTGTTAGATACGCAGTATTTT
- | TRBJ1-1 | TRBV6-2/TRBV6-3 | - | CASSQRHGPLNTEAFF | TGTGCCAGCAGTCAGAGGCACGGCCCCTTGAACACTGAAGCTTTCTTT
- | TRBJ2-7 | TRBV3-1/TRBV3-2 | TRBD1 | CASSQDLLGTGASEQYF | TGTGCCAGCAGCCAAGACTTATTGGGGACAGGGGCCTCCGAGCAGTACTTC
few | TRBJ1-2 | TRBV7-2 | TRBD1 | CASRTGTGGGYTF | TGTGCCAGCAGAACCGGGACAGGGGGCGGCTACACCTTC
- | TRBJ2-7 | TRBV7-2 | - | CASSFKGPSYEQYF | TGTGCCAGCAGCTTCAAGGGGCCCAGCTACGAGCAGTACTTC
once | TRBJ2-1 | TRBV3-1/TRBV3-2 | - | CASSQSENEQFF | TGTGCCAGCAGCCAATCGGAGAATGAGCAGTTCTTC
- | TRBJ2-7 | TRBV7-8 | TRBD1 | CASSLAASGQGFEQYF | TGTGCCAGCAGCTTAGCCGCGTCAGGACAGGGCTTCGAGCAGTACTTC